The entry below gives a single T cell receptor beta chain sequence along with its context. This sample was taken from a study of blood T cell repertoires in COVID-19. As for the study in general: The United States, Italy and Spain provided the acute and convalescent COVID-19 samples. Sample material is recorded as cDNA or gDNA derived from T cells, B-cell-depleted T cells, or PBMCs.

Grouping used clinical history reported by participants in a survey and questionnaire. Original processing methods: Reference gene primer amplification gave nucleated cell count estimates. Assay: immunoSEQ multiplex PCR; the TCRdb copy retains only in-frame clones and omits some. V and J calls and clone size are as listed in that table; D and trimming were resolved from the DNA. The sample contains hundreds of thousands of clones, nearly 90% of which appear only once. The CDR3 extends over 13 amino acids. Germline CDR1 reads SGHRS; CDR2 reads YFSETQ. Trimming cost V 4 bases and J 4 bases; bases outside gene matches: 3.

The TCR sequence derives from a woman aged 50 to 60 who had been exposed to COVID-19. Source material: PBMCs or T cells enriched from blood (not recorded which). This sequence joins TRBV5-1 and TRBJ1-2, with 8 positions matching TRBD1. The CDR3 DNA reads TGCGCCAGCAGCCGAGGACAGGGCTATGGCTACACCTTC. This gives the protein CASSRGQGYGYTF.